Listed here are 13 T cell receptor beta chains from one sample, sequenced in a study of shared clonotypes between healthy human individuals. Profiling relied on immunoSEQ multiplex PCR, and the TCRdb table lists in-frame clones only, not all of them. The sample consists of more than 2 million clones, about 94% of them appearing once. Sample: naive CD4+ T cells sorted from blood. The sample's subset: CD45RA+ positively selected. These receptors were taken from a man between 18 and 29 years old in good health.

The chain recombines TRBV7-2 with TRBJ2-7; D is possibly TRBD1 (6 bases). The CDR3 length is 14 residues. The V end was cut by 2 bases, the J end by 3 bases, with 11 bases between. CDR1 and CDR2 from the germline V gene are SGHTA and FQGNSA. For the CDR3, the DNA is TGTGCCAGCAGCTTAACAGGGAAAAACTACGAGCAGTACTTC. It codes for CASSLTGKNYEQYF.

The V call is TRBV7-9, the J call TRBJ2-1; the D gene is possibly TRBD2 (5 bases). Trimming removed 2 bases from V and 4 bases from J, with 12 bases in between. CDR1 is SEHNR and CDR2 is FQNEAQ in the germline V gene (reference sequence). The CDR3 length is 15 residues. The CDR3 protein is CASSLRERTYNEQFF. The CDR3 DNA sequence: TGTGCCAGCAGCTTACGGGAAAGGACTTACAATGAGCAGTTCTTC.

The chain uses TRBV4-1 and TRBJ1-5; a weak D match, TRBD1 (5 bases). Looked up from germline, CDR1 is MGHRA and CDR2 is YSYEKL. Trimming stripped 0 bases from V and 7 bases from J, with 10 bases between. The CDR3 has 14 amino acids. This chain's CDR3 is CASSQEGVGQPQHF. The CDR3 DNA follows: TGCGCCAGCAGCCAAGAGGGGGTCGGGCAGCCCCAGCATTTT.

This rearrangement joins TRBV7-9 to TRBJ1-3, with TRBD1 matching 7 bases. CDR3 length: 14 amino acids. Trimming cost V 11 bases and J 0 bases; bases outside gene matches: 7. CDR1 is SEHNR, CDR2 FQNEAQ, per germline (reference sequence). In nucleotides, the CDR3 is TGTGCCGGGGAACAGGGGACCTCTGGAAACACCATATATTTT. It translates to CAGEQGTSGNTIYF.

The chain is built from TRBV19 and TRBJ1-1; D is unclear. Per germline, CDR1 LNHDA and CDR2 SQIVND (reference sequence). V was shortened by 5 bases and J by 1 base, with 8 bases between the two germline ends. This CDR3 has 13 residues. CDR3: CASSPLGNTEAFF. The DNA for the CDR3 is TGTGCCAGTAGTCCCCTCGGGAACACTGAAGCTTTCTTT.

The chain links TRBV6-5 to TRBJ1-2, with 12 bases aligning to TRBD1. Germline CDR1 and CDR2: MNHEY and SVGAGI. The CDR3 consists of 15 residues. Germline trimming cut 6 bases from V and 10 bases from J; bases unmatched to any gene: 12. CDR3 in DNA: TGTGCCAGCAGAATAAACCCGGGACAGGGGGCTCTCTACACCTTC. Translating gives CASRINPGQGALYTF.

This chain uses TRBV28 with TRBJ1-2; no clear D gene. This CDR3 is 12 amino acids long. Trimming pared 4 bases from V and 6 bases from J, leaving 9 bases between. The germline CDR1 and CDR2 sequences are MDHEN and SYDVKM. CDR3 coding DNA: TGTGCCAGCAGTTCCCCTGAGGATGGCTACACCTTC. Translated: CASSSPEDGYTF.

This clone was recorded once. At the DNA level, this CDR3 is encoded by other sequences in the same sample as well. The chain is built from TRBV10-3 and TRBJ2-4, with 10 positions matching TRBD1. Trimming cost V 4 bases and J 1 base; bases outside gene matches: 4. CDR1 ENHRY and CDR2 SYGVKD come from the germline V gene. The CDR3 runs to 16 residues. This CDR3 reads CAISVDRGLAKNIQYF. The CDR3 region has the DNA TGTGCCATCAGTGTTGACAGGGGGCTGGCCAAAAACATTCAGTACTTC.

In regard to this clone: Distinct nucleotide sequences in the sample also encode this CDR3. This sequence joins TRBV18 and TRBJ2-7, with a weak D call TRBD2 (5 bases). Per germline, CDR1 KGHSH and CDR2 LQKENI. V was shortened by 6 bases and J by 0 bases, with 9 bases between the two germline ends. The CDR3 covers 13 residues. The CDR3 sequence is CASSSGSSYEQYF. The CDR3 DNA is TGTGCCAGCTCGTCGGGGAGCTCCTACGAGCAGTACTTC. Combining the CDR3 with reference TRBV18 and TRBJ2-7 gives the whole variable domain NAGVMQNPRHLVRRRGQEARLRCSPMKGHSHVYWYRQLPEEGLKFMVYLQKENIIDESGMPKERFSAEFPKEGPSILRIQQVVRGDSAAYFCASSSGSSYEQYFGPGTRLTVT.

Here the CDR3 reads CASSSTAGVSYNEQFF. CDR3 DNA: TGTGCCAGCAGCTCCACAGCGGGAGTCTCCTACAATGAGCAGTTCTTC. The chain uses TRBV11-2 and TRBJ2-1; TRBD2 matches at 8 bases. CDR3 size: 16 residues. V gave up 4 bases and J gave up 0 bases; unmatched junction bases: 5. Germline CDR1 and CDR2: SGHAT and FQNNGV.

The chain is built from TRBV6-1 and TRBJ1-1, with D perhaps TRBD1 (5 bases). CDR1 and CDR2 (germline): MNHNS, SASEGT. This CDR3 has 13 amino acids. V dropped 6 bases and J dropped 5 bases, with 13 bases sitting between them. In DNA form, the CDR3 reads TGTGCCAGCAGCGCGGCTGGGGGTACTGAAGCTTTCTTT. It yields the protein CASSAAGGTEAFF.

The chain employs TRBV9 and TRBJ2-5; 10 positions match TRBD2. V lost 0 bases to trimming and J lost 4 bases; unmatched junction nucleotides: 6. The CDR3 contains 16 residues. Germline lookup yields CDR1 SGDLS and CDR2 YYNGEE. The CDR3 loop is CASSVGSGGARETQYF. The DNA of the CDR3 is TGTGCCAGCAGCGTAGGAAGCGGGGGGGCCCGAGAGACCCAGTACTTC.

This rearrangement joins TRBV7-9 to TRBJ1-1, with D possibly matching TRBD1 (5 bases). This CDR3 is built from 15 residues. The V and J ends lost 1 base and 6 bases respectively, with 15 bases between them. CDR1 is SEHNR and CDR2 is FQNEAQ in the germline V gene (reference sequence). The CDR3 DNA reads as TGTGCCAGCAGCTTAGATCTTGGGGGTTTACCTGAAGCTTTCTTT. Protein product: CASSLDLGGLPEAFF.